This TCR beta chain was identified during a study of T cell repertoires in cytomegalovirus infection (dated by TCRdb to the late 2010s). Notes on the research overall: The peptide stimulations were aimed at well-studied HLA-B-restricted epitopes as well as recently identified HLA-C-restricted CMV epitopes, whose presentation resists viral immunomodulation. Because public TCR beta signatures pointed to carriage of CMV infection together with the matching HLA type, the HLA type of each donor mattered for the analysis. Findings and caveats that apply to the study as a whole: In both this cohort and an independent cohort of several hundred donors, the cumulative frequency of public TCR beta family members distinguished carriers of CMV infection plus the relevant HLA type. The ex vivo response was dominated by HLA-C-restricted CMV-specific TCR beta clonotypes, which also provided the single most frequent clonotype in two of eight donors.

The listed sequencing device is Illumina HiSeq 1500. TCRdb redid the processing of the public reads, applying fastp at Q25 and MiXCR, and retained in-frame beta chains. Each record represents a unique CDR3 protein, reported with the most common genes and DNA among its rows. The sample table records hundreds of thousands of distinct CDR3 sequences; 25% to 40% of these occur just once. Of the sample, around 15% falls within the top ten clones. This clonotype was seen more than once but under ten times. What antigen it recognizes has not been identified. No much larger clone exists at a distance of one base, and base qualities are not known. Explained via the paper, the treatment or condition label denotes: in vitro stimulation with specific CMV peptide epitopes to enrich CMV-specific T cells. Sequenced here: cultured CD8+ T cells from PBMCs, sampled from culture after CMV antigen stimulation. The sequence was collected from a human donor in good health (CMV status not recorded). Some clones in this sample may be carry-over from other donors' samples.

The CDR3 reads CASSEKVPGELFF. The bases read TGTGCCAGCAGTGAGAAGGTCCCCGGGGAGCTGTTTTTT. Rearrangement joined TRBV2 to TRBJ2-2; the D segment cannot be called with confidence. The germline V gene provides CDR1 SNHLY and CDR2 FYNNEI. Measured from the cysteine to the phenylalanine, the CDR3 is 13 residues long. Of the read, only the CDR3 DNA is kept; its 39 bases are in frame from base 1. Trimming at the junction amounts to 3 bases on V and 6 bases on J, and the germline ends lie 8 bases apart.